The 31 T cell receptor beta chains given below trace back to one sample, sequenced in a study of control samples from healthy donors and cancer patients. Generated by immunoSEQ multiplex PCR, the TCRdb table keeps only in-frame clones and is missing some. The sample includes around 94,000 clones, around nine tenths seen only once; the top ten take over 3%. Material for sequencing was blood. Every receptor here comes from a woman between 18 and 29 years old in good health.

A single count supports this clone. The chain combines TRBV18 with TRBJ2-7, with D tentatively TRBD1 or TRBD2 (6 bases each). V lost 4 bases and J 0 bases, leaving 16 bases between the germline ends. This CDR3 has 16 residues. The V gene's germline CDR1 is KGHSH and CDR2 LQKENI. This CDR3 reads CASSRGLTGDSYEQYF. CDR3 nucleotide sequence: TGTGCCAGCTCACGGGGACTGACAGGAGACTCCTACGAGCAGTACTTC.

CDR3 loop: CASSYGVEGNTIYF. The CDR3 nucleotides are TGTGCCAGCAGTTACGGGGTGGAGGGAAACACCATATATTTT. J is TRBJ1-3 and V is TRBV6-5; D not certain. Germline V gives CDR1 MNHEY, CDR2 SVGAGI. Trimming removed 2 bases from V and 4 bases from J, with 9 bases in between. This CDR3 is built from 14 residues.

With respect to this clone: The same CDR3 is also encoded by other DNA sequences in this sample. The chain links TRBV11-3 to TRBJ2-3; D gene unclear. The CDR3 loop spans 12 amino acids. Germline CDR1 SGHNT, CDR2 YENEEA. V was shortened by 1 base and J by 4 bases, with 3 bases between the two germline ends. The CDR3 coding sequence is TGTGCCAGCAGCTTAGTACCAGATACGCAGTATTTT. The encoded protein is CASSLVPDTQYF. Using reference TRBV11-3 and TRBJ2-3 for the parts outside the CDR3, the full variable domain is EAGVVQSPRYKIIEKKQPVAFWCNPISGHNTLYWYLQNLGQGPELLIRYENEEAVDDSQLPKDRFSAERLKGVDSTLKIQPAELGDSAVYLCASSLVPDTQYFGPGTRLTVL.

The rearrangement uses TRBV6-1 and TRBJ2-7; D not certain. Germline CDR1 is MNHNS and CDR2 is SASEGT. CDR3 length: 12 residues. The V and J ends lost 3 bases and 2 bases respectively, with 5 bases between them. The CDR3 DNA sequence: TGTGCCAGCAGTGACATAACCTACGAGCAGTACTTC. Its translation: CASSDITYEQYF.

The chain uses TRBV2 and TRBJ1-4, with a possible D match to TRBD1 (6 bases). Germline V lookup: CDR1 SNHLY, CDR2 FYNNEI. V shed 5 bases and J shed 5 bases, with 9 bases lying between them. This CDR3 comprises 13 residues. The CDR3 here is CASSFTGNEKLFF. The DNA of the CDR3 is TGTGCCAGCAGTTTCACAGGGAATGAAAAACTGTTTTTT.

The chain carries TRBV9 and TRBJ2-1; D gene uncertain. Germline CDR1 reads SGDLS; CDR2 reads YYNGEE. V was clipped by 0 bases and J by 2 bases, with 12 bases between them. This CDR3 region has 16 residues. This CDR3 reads CASSVDGMRTYNEQFF. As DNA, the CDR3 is TGTGCCAGCAGCGTAGATGGGATGCGGACCTACAATGAGCAGTTCTTC.

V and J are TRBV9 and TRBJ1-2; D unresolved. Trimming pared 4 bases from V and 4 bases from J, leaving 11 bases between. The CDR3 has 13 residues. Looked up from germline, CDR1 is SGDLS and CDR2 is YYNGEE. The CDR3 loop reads CASSFGETYGYTF. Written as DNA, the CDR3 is TGTGCCAGCAGCTTTGGGGAGACCTATGGCTACACCTTC. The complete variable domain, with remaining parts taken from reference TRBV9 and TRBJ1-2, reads DSGVTQTPKHLITATGQRVTLRCSPRSGDLSVYWYQQSLDQGLQFLIQYYNGEERAKGNILERFSAQQFPDLHSELNLSSLELGDSALYFCASSFGETYGYTFGSGTRLTVV.

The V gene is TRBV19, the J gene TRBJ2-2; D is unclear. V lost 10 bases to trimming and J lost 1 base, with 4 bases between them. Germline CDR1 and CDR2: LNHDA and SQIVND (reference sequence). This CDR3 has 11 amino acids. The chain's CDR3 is CATRNTGELFF. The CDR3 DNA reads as TGTGCCACCCGGAACACCGGGGAGCTGTTTTTT.

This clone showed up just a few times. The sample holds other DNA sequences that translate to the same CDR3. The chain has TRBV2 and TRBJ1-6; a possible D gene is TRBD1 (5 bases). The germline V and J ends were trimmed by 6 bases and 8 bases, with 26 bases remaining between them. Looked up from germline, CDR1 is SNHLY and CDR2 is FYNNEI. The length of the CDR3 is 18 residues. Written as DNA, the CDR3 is TGTGCCAGCAGCCCCGGGGGGTCGGACGCTGGGTTATATTCACCCCTCCACTTT. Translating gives CASSPGGSDAGLYSPLHF.

The CDR3 DNA is TGTGCCAGCAGCCAGAGGGGACTAGCGGGCACCGGGGAGCTGTTTTTT. It codes for CASSQRGLAGTGELFF. The V gene is TRBV7-9, the J gene TRBJ2-2, with TRBD2 matching 12 bases. Germline CDR1 is SEHNR and CDR2 is FQNEAQ (reference sequence). This CDR3 contains 16 residues. V was pared by 5 bases and J by 4 bases, with 5 bases of the junction left unmatched.

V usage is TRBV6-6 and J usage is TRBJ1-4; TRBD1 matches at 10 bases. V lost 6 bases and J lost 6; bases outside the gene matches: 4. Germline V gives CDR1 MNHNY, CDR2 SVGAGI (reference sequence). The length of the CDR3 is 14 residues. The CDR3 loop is CASSDRGQDEKLFF. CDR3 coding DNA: TGTGCCAGCAGCGACAGGGGGCAAGATGAAAAACTGTTTTTT.

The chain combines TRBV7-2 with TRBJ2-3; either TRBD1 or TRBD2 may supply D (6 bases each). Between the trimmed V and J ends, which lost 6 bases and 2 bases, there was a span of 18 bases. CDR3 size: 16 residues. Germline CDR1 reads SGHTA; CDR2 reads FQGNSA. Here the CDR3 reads CASSTGANTLTDTQYF. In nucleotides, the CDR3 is TGTGCCAGCAGTACGGGGGCAAACACGCTCACAGATACGCAGTATTTT.

The CDR3 DNA reads TGCAGCGTTGAAAACCTTCAGGGGTCCGGAGGGGTGGACACTGAAGCTTTCTTT. Translating gives CSVENLQGSGGVDTEAFF. The genes are TRBV29-1 and TRBJ1-1; D is possibly TRBD1 (6 bases). Germline V gene lookup returns CDR1 SQVTM and CDR2 ANQGSEA. This CDR3 contains 18 residues. The germline V and J ends were trimmed by 2 bases and 3 bases, with 25 bases remaining between them.

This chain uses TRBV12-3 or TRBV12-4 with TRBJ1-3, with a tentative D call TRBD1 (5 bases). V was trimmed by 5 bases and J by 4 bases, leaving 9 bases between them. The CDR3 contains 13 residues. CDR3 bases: TGTGCCAGCAGTACGACAGTGGGAAACACCATATATTTT. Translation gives CASSTTVGNTIYF.

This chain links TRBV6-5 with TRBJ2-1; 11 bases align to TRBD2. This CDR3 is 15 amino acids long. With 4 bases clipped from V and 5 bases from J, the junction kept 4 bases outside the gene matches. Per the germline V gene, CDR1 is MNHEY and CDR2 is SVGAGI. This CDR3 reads CASSSLAGGHNEQFF. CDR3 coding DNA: TGTGCCAGCAGTTCGCTAGCGGGGGGACACAATGAGCAGTTCTTC.

DNA of the CDR3: TGCGCCAGCAGCTCCGGGCAGAACACCGGGGAGCTGTTTTTT. Translated, it gives CASSSGQNTGELFF. V and J are TRBV5-1 and TRBJ2-2; D is ambiguous. Trimming cost V 3 bases and J 1 base, with 7 bases left between them. The CDR3 is 14 amino acids. Germline values: CDR1 SGHRS, CDR2 YFSETQ.

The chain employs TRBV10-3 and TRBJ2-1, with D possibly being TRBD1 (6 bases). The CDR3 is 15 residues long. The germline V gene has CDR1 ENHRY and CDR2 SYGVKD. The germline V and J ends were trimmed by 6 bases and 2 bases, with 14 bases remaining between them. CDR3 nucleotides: TGTGCCATCAGCGACCTGACAGGTCCCTACAATGAGCAGTTCTTC. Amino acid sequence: CAISDLTGPYNEQFF.

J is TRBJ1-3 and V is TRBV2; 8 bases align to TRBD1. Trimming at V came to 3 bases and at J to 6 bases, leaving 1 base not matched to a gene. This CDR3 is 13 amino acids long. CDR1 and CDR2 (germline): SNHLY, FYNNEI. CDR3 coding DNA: TGTGCCAGCAGTGAGACAGGGGTAAACACCATATATTTT. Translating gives CASSETGVNTIYF.

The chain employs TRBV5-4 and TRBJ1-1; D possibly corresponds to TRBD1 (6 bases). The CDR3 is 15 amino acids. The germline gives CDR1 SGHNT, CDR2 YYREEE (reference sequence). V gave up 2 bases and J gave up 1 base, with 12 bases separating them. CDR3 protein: CASSLIKQGNTEAFF. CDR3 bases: TGTGCCAGCAGCTTAATTAAACAGGGGAACACTGAAGCTTTCTTT. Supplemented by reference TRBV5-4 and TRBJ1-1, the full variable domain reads ETGVTQSPTHLIKTRGQQVTLRCSSQSGHNTVSWYQQALGQGPQFIFQYYREEENGRGNFPPRFSGLQFPNYSSELNVNALELDDSALYLCASSLIKQGNTEAFFGQGTRLTVV.

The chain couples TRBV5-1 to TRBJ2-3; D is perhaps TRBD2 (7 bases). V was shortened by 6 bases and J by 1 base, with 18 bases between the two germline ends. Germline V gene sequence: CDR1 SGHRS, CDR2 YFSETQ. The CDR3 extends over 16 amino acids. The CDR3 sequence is CASTSIGGGRTDTQYF. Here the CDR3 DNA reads TGCGCCAGCACTTCTATTGGCGGGGGCCGCACAGATACGCAGTATTTT.

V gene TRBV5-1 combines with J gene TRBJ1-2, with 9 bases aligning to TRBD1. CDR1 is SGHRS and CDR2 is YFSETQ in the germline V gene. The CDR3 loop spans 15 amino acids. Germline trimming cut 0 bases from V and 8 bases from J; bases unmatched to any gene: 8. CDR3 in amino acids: CASSLDTGQGYGYTF. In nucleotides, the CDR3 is TGCGCCAGCAGCTTGGACACGGGACAGGGCTACGGCTACACCTTC.

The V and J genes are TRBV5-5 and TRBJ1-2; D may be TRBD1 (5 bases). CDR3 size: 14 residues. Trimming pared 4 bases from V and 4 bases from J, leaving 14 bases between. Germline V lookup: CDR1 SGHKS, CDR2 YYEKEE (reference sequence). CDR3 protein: CASSVDMGGYGYTF. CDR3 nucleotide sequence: TGTGCCAGCAGCGTCGATATGGGGGGCTATGGCTACACCTTC.

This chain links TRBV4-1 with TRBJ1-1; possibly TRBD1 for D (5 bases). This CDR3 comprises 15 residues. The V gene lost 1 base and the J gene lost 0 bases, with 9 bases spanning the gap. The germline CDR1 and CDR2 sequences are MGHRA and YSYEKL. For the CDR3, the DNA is TGCGCCAGCAGCCAAGGTGGGACCATGAACACTGAAGCTTTCTTT. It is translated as CASSQGGTMNTEAFF.

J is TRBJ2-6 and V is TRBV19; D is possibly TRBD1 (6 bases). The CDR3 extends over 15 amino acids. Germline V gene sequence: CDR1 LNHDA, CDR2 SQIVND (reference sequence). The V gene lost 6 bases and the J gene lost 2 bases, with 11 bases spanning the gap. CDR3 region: CASSPQGTGANVLTF. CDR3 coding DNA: TGTGCCAGTAGCCCACAGGGCACTGGGGCCAACGTCCTGACTTTC.

The CDR3: CASSEATGNLNTEAFF. Written as DNA, the CDR3 is TGTGCCAGCAGTGAAGCGACAGGGAACTTGAACACTGAAGCTTTCTTT. V gene TRBV6-1 combines with J gene TRBJ1-1; 7 positions agree with TRBD1. Germline trimming cut 0 bases from V and 0 bases from J; bases unmatched to any gene: 4. Germline CDR1 MNHNS, CDR2 SASEGT. The CDR3 covers 16 residues.

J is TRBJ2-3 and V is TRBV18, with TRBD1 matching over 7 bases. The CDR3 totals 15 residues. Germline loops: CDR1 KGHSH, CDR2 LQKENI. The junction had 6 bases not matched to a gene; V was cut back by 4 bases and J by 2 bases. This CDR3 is CASSLSGTDTDTQYF. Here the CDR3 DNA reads TGTGCCAGCTCACTGTCCGGGACAGACACAGATACGCAGTATTTT.

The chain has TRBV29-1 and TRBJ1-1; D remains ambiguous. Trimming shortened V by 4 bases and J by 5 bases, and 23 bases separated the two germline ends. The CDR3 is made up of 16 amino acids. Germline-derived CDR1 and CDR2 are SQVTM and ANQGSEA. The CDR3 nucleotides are TGCAGCGTTGGTCCCCGGGCAGGCCGCCCGGGGACTGAAGCTTTCTTT. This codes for CSVGPRAGRPGTEAFF.

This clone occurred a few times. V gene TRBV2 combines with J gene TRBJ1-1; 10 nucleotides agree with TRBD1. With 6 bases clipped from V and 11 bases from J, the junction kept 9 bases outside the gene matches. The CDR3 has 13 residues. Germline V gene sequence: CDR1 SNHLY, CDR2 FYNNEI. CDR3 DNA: TGTGCCAGCAGCTCGACAGGGGGCCGGCCTGCTTTCTTT. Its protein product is CASSSTGGRPAFF.

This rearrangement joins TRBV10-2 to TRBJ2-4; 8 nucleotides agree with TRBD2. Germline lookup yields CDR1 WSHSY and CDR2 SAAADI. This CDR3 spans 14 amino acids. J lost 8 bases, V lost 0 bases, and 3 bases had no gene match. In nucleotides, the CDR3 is TGCGCCAGCAGTGAGTCCGGAGCGGGAGACATTCAGTACTTC. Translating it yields CASSESGAGDIQYF.

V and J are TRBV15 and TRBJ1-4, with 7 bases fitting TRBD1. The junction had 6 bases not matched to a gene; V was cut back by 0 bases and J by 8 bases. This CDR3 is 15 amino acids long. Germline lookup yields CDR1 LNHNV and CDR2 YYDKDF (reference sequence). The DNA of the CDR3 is TGTGCCACCAGCAGAGACGGGACAGTGGGGGAAAAACTGTTTTTT. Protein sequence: CATSRDGTVGEKLFF.

CDR3 loop: CASSLADVLGEQYF. CDR3 coding DNA: TGTGCCAGCAGCTTGGCAGATGTCTTGGGAGAGCAGTACTTC. The chain uses TRBV5-5 and TRBJ2-7; no definite D call. The germline V and J ends were trimmed by 0 bases and 7 bases, with 14 bases remaining between them. The CDR3 runs 14 residues. Germline V lookup: CDR1 SGHKS, CDR2 YYEKEE (reference sequence).